The 32 T cell receptor beta chains below were found in one sample sequenced in a study of CD8 T cells in Susac syndrome. An input of about 0.45 to 1 ug of RNA was subjected to reverse transcription using random hexamers. Each CDR3 protein gets one entry after TCRdb re-called the immunoSEQ multiplex PCR reads with MiXCR. The table shows roughly 130,000 distinct CDR3 sequences, with approximately 94% occurring only once. Sequences were obtained from CD4+ T cells from PBMCs. All receptors derive from a human donor with multiple sclerosis.

This chain uses TRBV5-1 with TRBJ1-1, with D possibly TRBD1 on 5 matching bases. V was cut by 4 bases and J by 1 base, with 20 bases left in between. CDR1 SGHRS and CDR2 YFSETQ come from the germline V gene. This CDR3 contains 17 residues. The CDR3 loop is CASSPGRGPGRNTEAFF. DNA for the CDR3: TGCGCCAGCAGCCCTGGAAGGGGTCCAGGGCGGAACACTGAAGCTTTCTTT. The complete variable domain, with remaining parts taken from reference TRBV5-1 and TRBJ1-1, reads KAGVTQTPRYLIKTRGQQVTLSCSPISGHRSVSWYQQTPGQGLQFLFEYFSETQRNKGNFPGRFSGRQFSNSRSEMNVSTLELGDSALYLCASSPGRGPGRNTEAFFGQGTRLTVV.

The chain couples TRBV5-1 to TRBJ2-5; 7 bases map to TRBD1. Trimming cost V 4 bases and J 4 bases; bases outside gene matches: 7. Per the germline V gene, CDR1 is SGHRS and CDR2 is YFSETQ. The CDR3 sequence is 14 residues long. CDR3 DNA sequence: TGCGCCAGCAGCCCGGGGACAGCAGGAGAGACCCAGTACTTC. Protein: CASSPGTAGETQYF.

J is TRBJ1-1 and V is TRBV7-2; D perhaps matches TRBD1 (5 bases). This CDR3 is 14 amino acids long. The germline V gene has CDR1 SGHTA and CDR2 FQGNSA. Trimming removed 4 bases at V and 4 bases at J, with 13 bases between. The DNA of the CDR3 is TGTGCCAGCAGCTATTCTGGGGCAACCACTGAAGCTTTCTTT. Protein sequence: CASSYSGATTEAFF.

This rearrangement joins TRBV7-2 to TRBJ2-1, with 7 nucleotides matching TRBD2. CDR3 length equals 12 residues. Germline V gene lookup returns CDR1 SGHTA and CDR2 FQGNSA. Trimming at V came to 5 bases and at J to 8 bases, leaving 3 bases not matched to a gene. The CDR3 region is CASSATSYEQFF. The CDR3 DNA is TGTGCCAGCAGCGCGACTAGCTATGAGCAGTTCTTC.

The CDR3 DNA follows: TGCAGTGCTACACCCACGAGGGGGAGCTCCTACGAGCAGTACTTC. Protein sequence: CSATPTRGSSYEQYF. This chain joins TRBV20-1 and TRBJ2-7, with a tentative D call TRBD1 (6 bases). The CDR3 is 15 amino acids. Germline CDR1 and CDR2: DFQATT and SNEGSKA (reference sequence). Trimming shortened V by 4 bases and J by 0 bases, and 16 bases separated the two germline ends.

This rearrangement joins TRBV4-3 to TRBJ1-2, with D possibly being TRBD1 (6 bases). Germline loops: CDR1 LGHNA, CDR2 YSLEER. The CDR3 extends over 18 amino acids. The ends were cut back, 0 bases at V and 1 base at J, with 18 bases in the middle. CDR3 sequence: CASSQETGGQGHNYGYTF. The CDR3 bases are TGCGCCAGCAGCCAAGAAACGGGGGGGCAGGGGCATAACTATGGCTACACCTTC.

V and J are TRBV29-1 and TRBJ2-5, with D uncertain. Trimming stripped 3 bases from V and 9 bases from J, with 14 bases between. Germline assignment: CDR1 SQVTM and CDR2 ANQGSEA. CDR3 length: 12 amino acids. The CDR3 bases are TGCAGCGTTGACCTGGCGGTGGGTCCCCAGTACTTC. Its translation is CSVDLAVGPQYF.

This clonotype is a singleton in its sample. V and J are TRBV6-6 and TRBJ2-7, with D tentatively TRBD1 (5 bases). CDR1 and CDR2 (germline): MNHNY, SVGAGI (reference sequence). The CDR3 covers 14 residues. V lost 0 bases, J lost 0 bases, and 6 bases lay in between. The CDR3 nucleotides are TGTGCCAGCAGTTACTCACAGGCCTCCTACGAGCAGTACTTC. It is translated as CASSYSQASYEQYF.

The rearrangement uses TRBV3-1 and TRBJ1-2; 8 bases fit TRBD1. CDR1 and CDR2 (germline): LGHDT, YNNKEL (reference sequence). Trimming cost V 0 bases and J 2 bases; bases outside gene matches: 14. The CDR3 contains 19 residues. The CDR3 spells CASSQDTAGPGGLNYGYTF. The CDR3 coding sequence is TGTGCCAGCAGCCAAGATACCGCAGGACCAGGGGGCCTGAACTATGGCTACACCTTC.

The chain joins TRBV6-6 to TRBJ1-6; tentatively, D is TRBD1 (5 bases). The CDR3 length is 14 residues. Germline assignment: CDR1 MNHNY and CDR2 SVGAGI (reference sequence). Deletions cut 6 bases from V and 9 bases from J, with 15 bases between. CDR3 in amino acids: CASRDMGQGSPLHF. CDR3 sequence (DNA): TGTGCCAGCAGGGACATGGGGCAGGGTTCACCCCTCCACTTT.

The rearrangement joins TRBV30 to TRBJ1-5; D unresolved. This CDR3 region has 12 residues. The ends were cut back, 1 base at V and 4 bases at J, with 5 bases in the middle. Germline CDR1 and CDR2: GTSNPN and SVGIG (reference sequence). The CDR3 here is CAWSEPNQPQHF. The CDR3, as DNA: TGTGCCTGGAGTGAACCTAATCAGCCCCAGCATTTT.

The J gene is TRBJ1-6, the V gene TRBV12-3 or TRBV12-4; D might be TRBD1 (5 bases). The CDR3 is 14 residues long. V lost 6 bases, J lost 8 bases, and 14 bases lay in between. For the CDR3, the DNA is TGTGCCAGCAGCTTGCAGGGTACGGATTCACCCCTCCACTTT. Amino acids: CASSLQGTDSPLHF.

The chain joins TRBV5-1 to TRBJ1-3; D is undetermined. The germline V and J ends were trimmed by 6 bases and 4 bases, with 14 bases remaining between them. The germline V gene has CDR1 SGHRS and CDR2 YFSETQ. CDR3 length equals 14 residues. CDR3 bases: TGCGCCAGCACCCCCGGTGCGGGAGGAAACACCATATATTTT. Protein: CASTPGAGGNTIYF.

The rearrangement links TRBV15 to TRBJ1-5; no reliable D call. Germline values: CDR1 LNHNV, CDR2 YYDKDF (reference sequence). This CDR3 region has 14 residues. Between the trimmed V and J ends, which lost 5 bases and 2 bases, there was a span of 10 bases. Here the CDR3 DNA reads TGTGCCACCAGCTTCCAGGTCGGCAATCAGCCCCAGCATTTT. Translation gives CATSFQVGNQPQHF. The full variable domain, rest sourced from reference TRBV15 and TRBJ1-5, is DAMVIQNPRYQVTQFGKPVTLSCSQTLNHNVMYWYQQKSSQAPKLLFHYYDKDFNNEADTPDNFQSRRPNTSFCFLDIRSPGLGDTAMYLCATSFQVGNQPQHFGDGTRLSIL.

The chain joins TRBV5-1 to TRBJ2-1; 8 bases are shared with TRBD2. CDR3 length: 14 amino acids. The ends lost 3 bases at V and 4 bases at J; junction bases unmatched: 3. Germline V gives CDR1 SGHRS, CDR2 YFSETQ. The CDR3 is CASSSAGGYNEQFF. In nucleotides, the CDR3 is TGCGCCAGCAGCTCCGCGGGGGGTTACAATGAGCAGTTCTTC.

The chain has TRBV19 and TRBJ1-5; 9 bases line up with TRBD1. Germline CDR1 LNHDA, CDR2 SQIVND (reference sequence). CDR3 length: 15 amino acids. Unmatched junction bases numbered 7, after V lost 6 bases and J lost 4 bases. For the CDR3, the DNA is TGTGCCAGTAGGTCAACAGGGGGCTGGAATCAGCCCCAGCATTTT. Protein sequence: CASRSTGGWNQPQHF.

This chain links TRBV6-2 or TRBV6-3 with TRBJ1-2; weak D call: TRBD1 (5 bases). The CDR3 is 14 amino acids. Looked up from germline, CDR1 is MNHEY and CDR2 is SVGEGT. V was shortened by 6 bases and J by 0 bases, with 11 bases between the two germline ends. CDR3 nucleotides: TGTGCCAGCAGGTTTACAGGATCTAACTATGGCTACACCTTC. Its protein product is CASRFTGSNYGYTF.

The V call is TRBV6-5, the J call TRBJ2-2, with D possibly TRBD2 on 5 matching bases. V shed 8 bases and J shed 0 bases, with 13 bases lying between them. This CDR3 region has 15 residues. CDR1 and CDR2 (germline): MNHEY, SVGAGI. The CDR3 here is CASRRWAANTGELFF. The DNA for the CDR3 is TGTGCCAGCCGGAGGTGGGCGGCGAACACCGGGGAGCTGTTTTTT.

This clonotype was picked up one time. The chain employs TRBV6-6 and TRBJ2-3, with D possibly TRBD1 on 6 matching bases. This CDR3 contains 12 residues. CDR1 and CDR2 (germline): MNHNY, SVGAGI (reference sequence). V was cut by 10 bases and J by 6 bases, with 14 bases left in between. DNA of the CDR3: TGTGCCACACGTGGGGGCTGGGATACGCAGTATTTT. Protein sequence: CATRGGWDTQYF.

As DNA, the CDR3 is TGTGCCAGCAGTAGGTCGGTCGGCGGCAGCTCCTACGAGCAGTACTTC. It codes for CASSRSVGGSSYEQYF. This sequence joins TRBV6-1 and TRBJ2-7; D is unclear. V dropped 5 bases and J dropped 0 bases, with 17 bases sitting between them. Germline-derived CDR1 and CDR2 are MNHNS and SASEGT. There are 16 residues in the CDR3.

The chain combines TRBV28 with TRBJ1-1; D is unclear. Trimming removed 6 bases from V and 1 base from J, with 9 bases in between. The CDR3 loop spans 13 amino acids. Germline V lookup: CDR1 MDHEN, CDR2 SYDVKM. The CDR3 is CASRRPGNTEAFF. CDR3 in DNA: TGTGCCAGCAGGCGTCCGGGGAACACTGAAGCTTTCTTT.

The CDR3 DNA sequence: TGCGCCAGCAGCTTTGGCGGGACAGAACAAGAGACCCAGTACTTC. Its protein is CASSFGGTEQETQYF. The chain recombines TRBV5-1 with TRBJ2-5; TRBD1 might be the D (7 bases). CDR1 and CDR2 (germline): SGHRS, YFSETQ. V was cut by 2 bases and J by 2 bases, with 13 bases left in between. This CDR3 is 15 amino acids long.

The V call is TRBV3-1, the J call TRBJ2-3; the D is unclear. The CDR3 is 14 amino acids. V was pared by 0 bases and J by 2 bases, with 6 bases between. Germline lookup yields CDR1 LGHDT and CDR2 YNNKEL (reference sequence). The CDR3 DNA is TGTGCCAGCAGCCAAGATACAGCCACAGATACGCAGTATTTT. It translates to CASSQDTATDTQYF.

V usage is TRBV20-1 and J usage is TRBJ2-2; D is possibly TRBD2 (5 bases). The V gene lost 3 bases and the J gene lost 4 bases, with 12 bases spanning the gap. CDR1 and CDR2 from the germline V gene are DFQATT and SNEGSKA (reference sequence). There are 14 residues in the CDR3. The CDR3 nucleotides are TGCAGTGCTAGCGCCCCGGGGAGCACCGGGGAGCTGTTTTTT. Translated, it gives CSASAPGSTGELFF.

This chain uses TRBV5-1 with TRBJ2-2; perhaps TRBD1 as D (6 bases). V was shortened by 7 bases and J by 0 bases, with 10 bases between the two germline ends. This CDR3 has 14 residues. CDR1 and CDR2 from the germline V gene are SGHRS and YFSETQ. CDR3 in DNA: TGCGCCAGCCTGGGGACAACGAACACCGGGGAGCTGTTTTTT. It codes for CASLGTTNTGELFF.

The chain recombines TRBV20-1 with TRBJ2-1; D remains ambiguous. Germline CDR1 reads DFQATT; CDR2 reads SNEGSKA (reference sequence). The CDR3 sequence is 15 residues long. V was trimmed by 1 base and J by 0 bases, leaving 10 bases between them. The CDR3 DNA reads TGCAGTGCTAGAGCTGGGCCTAGCTCCTACAATGAGCAGTTCTTC. Encoded protein: CSARAGPSSYNEQFF.

The chain has TRBV2 and TRBJ2-2; D remains unclear. Germline V gene lookup returns CDR1 SNHLY and CDR2 FYNNEI. Trimming removed 5 bases from V and 3 bases from J, with 7 bases in between. The CDR3 totals 13 residues. DNA of the CDR3: TGTGCCAGCAGTCTCGATTACACCGGGGAGCTGTTTTTT. This codes for CASSLDYTGELFF.

The chain couples TRBV29-1 to TRBJ1-3, with D unresolved. The CDR3 spans 11 residues. CDR1 and CDR2 (germline): SQVTM, ANQGSEA. V lost 6 bases and J 0 bases, leaving 3 bases between the germline ends. CDR3 sequence reads: CSVPSGNTIYF. CDR3 sequence (DNA): TGCAGCGTCCCCTCTGGAAACACCATATATTTT. The whole variable domain, filled in from reference TRBV29-1 and TRBJ1-3, reads SAVISQKPSRDICQRGTSLTIQCQVDSQVTMMFWYRQQPGQSLTLIATANQGSEATYESGFVIDKFPISRPNLTFSTLTVSNMSPEDSSIYLCSVPSGNTIYFGEGSWLTVV.

V is TRBV5-4 and J is TRBJ1-1, with no clear D. Between the trimmed V and J ends, which lost 5 bases and 0 bases, there was a span of 8 bases. This CDR3 comprises 13 residues. Germline V gene sequence: CDR1 SGHNT, CDR2 YYREEE (reference sequence). The CDR3 spells CASRYWVNTEAFF. CDR3 in DNA: TGTGCCAGCAGGTATTGGGTGAACACTGAAGCTTTCTTT.

This clonotype has only one observation. J is TRBJ2-7 and V is TRBV6-2 or TRBV6-3, with 7 bases fitting TRBD2. The germline CDR1 and CDR2 sequences are MNHEY and SVGEGT. The CDR3 is made up of 12 amino acids. Trimming removed 8 bases from V and 0 bases from J; junction bases left unmatched: 1. CDR3 in DNA: TGTGCCAGCGGGGGGGGCTCCTACGAGCAGTACTTC. This gives the protein CASGGGSYEQYF.

This sequence joins TRBV3-1 and TRBJ1-2; D may be TRBD1 (6 bases). V lost 0 bases to trimming and J lost 3 bases, with 11 bases between them. CDR3 length: 15 residues. The germline V gene encodes CDR1 LGHDT and CDR2 YNNKEL (reference sequence). CDR3 loop: CASSQDPAGDYGYTF. The CDR3 DNA follows: TGTGCCAGCAGCCAAGATCCGGCAGGGGACTATGGCTACACCTTC.

The rearrangement uses TRBV5-6 and TRBJ2-3; tentatively, D is TRBD2 (5 bases). Germline CDR1 is SGHDT and CDR2 is YYEEEE. Trimming left V 7 bases short and J 10 bases short, with 16 bases between. The CDR3 sequence is 12 residues long. CDR3 nucleotides: TGTGCCAGCGGCCTGTGGGCGGGTGCGCAGTATTTT. Protein: CASGLWAGAQYF.